These T cell receptor beta chains were read from a single sample in a study of identical twins. Using its own MiXCR run on the 5' RACE reads, TCRdb lists one record per CDR3 protein. Of hundreds of thousands of distinct CDR3 sequences in the sample, approximately 13% are singletons; the top ten hold around 1.5%. This same sample was also taken into another study, of yellow fever vaccine responses in identical twins.

The sample consisted of PBMCs. The origin of the receptors is a woman under 30 in good health. Each CDR3 is given with its conserved first and last residue. The D gene is left open where the match is weak. Rows give clone size only sometimes, using once, few, many, or a class for an expanded clone.

d_gene | j_gene | v_gene | abundance | CDR3aa | CDR3nt
- | TRBJ1-4 | TRBV3-1 | - | CASSQEPDGKLFF | TGTGCCAGCAGCCAAGAGCCAGATGGAAAACTGTTTTTT
TRBD2 | TRBJ2-3 | TRBV3-1 | few | CASSQVSGLRDTQYF | TGTGCCAGCAGCCAAGTTAGCGGGTTACGAGATACGCAGTATTTT
- | TRBJ1-4 | TRBV11-3 | - | CASSFRTVRDEKLFF | TGTGCCAGCAGCTTCCGGACAGTACGGGATGAAAAACTGTTTTTT
- | TRBJ1-1 | TRBV5-1 | many | CASSSGQNTEAFF | TGCGCCAGCAGCTCGGGACAGAACACTGAAGCTTTCTTT
- | TRBJ1-5 | TRBV4-1 | - | CASSQVLGSKPQHF | TGCGCCAGCAGCCAAGTTCTGGGGTCGAAGCCCCAGCATTTT
- | TRBJ2-4 | TRBV12-3/TRBV12-4 | many | CASSPHRGIAKNIQYF | TGTGCCAGCAGTCCCCATAGGGGGATAGCCAAAAACATTCAGTACTTC
- | TRBJ1-1 | TRBV12-3/TRBV12-4 | many | CASSLDSLNTEAFF | TGTGCCAGCAGTTTAGACAGTTTGAACACTGAAGCTTTCTTT
TRBD2 | TRBJ2-2 | TRBV3-1 | - | CASSQPGLAGGPNTGELFF | TGTGCCAGCAGCCAACCCGGACTAGCGGGGGGGCCGAACACCGGGGAGCTGTTTTTT
TRBD1 | TRBJ2-1 | TRBV9 | - | CASSEGTEFSYNEQFF | TGTGCCAGCAGCGAGGGGACAGAGTTCTCCTACAATGAGCAGTTCTTC
TRBD2 | TRBJ2-2 | TRBV29-1 | few | CSVPKILAGTTGELFF | TGCAGCGTTCCGAAGATCCTAGCGGGGACAACCGGGGAGCTGTTTTTT
TRBD2 | TRBJ2-5 | TRBV6-1 | few | CASRLTSGKQETQYF | TGTGCCAGCAGACTGACTAGCGGAAAACAAGAGACCCAGTACTTC
- | TRBJ2-2 | TRBV5-1 | few | CASSLGRLRDSNTGELFF | TGCGCCAGCAGCTTGGGCCGCCTAAGGGACTCGAACACCGGGGAGCTGTTTTTT
- | TRBJ2-5 | TRBV10-3 | - | CAISFEGQETQYF | TGTGCCATCAGTTTCGAGGGGCAAGAGACCCAGTACTTC
- | TRBJ2-4 | TRBV6-5 | few | CASSYIREGNIQYF | TGTGCCAGCAGTTACATCCGGGAAGGGAACATTCAGTACTTC
TRBD2 | TRBJ2-1 | TRBV3-1 | many | CASSQDLIGGVSNNEQFF | TGTGCCAGCAGCCAAGATTTGATCGGGGGGGTCTCAAACAATGAGCAGTTCTTC
TRBD1 | TRBJ2-3 | TRBV6-1 | few | CATGQGVLTDTQYF | TGTGCCACCGGACAGGGGGTTCTGACAGATACGCAGTATTTT
TRBD1 | TRBJ1-1 | TRBV5-1 | few | CASSFTGVLNTEAFF | TGCGCCAGCAGCTTCACAGGGGTGCTGAACACTGAAGCTTTCTTT
TRBD1 | TRBJ2-6 | TRBV24-1 | few | CATSDRGREYSGANVLTF | TGTGCCACCAGTGACAGGGGGCGCGAGTATTCCGGGGCCAACGTCCTGACTTTC
- | TRBJ1-2 | TRBV11-2 | few | CASSLVRGYTF | TGTGCCAGCAGCTTAGTCAGGGGCTACACCTTC
TRBD1 | TRBJ2-7 | TRBV3-1 | few | CASSQGQGKGSYEQYF | TGTGCCAGCAGCCAGGGACAGGGGAAGGGCTCCTACGAGCAGTACTTC
TRBD2 | TRBJ2-1 | TRBV7-2 | many | CASSAGLAGMVREQFF | TGTGCCAGCAGCGCCGGACTAGCGGGAATGGTACGTGAGCAGTTCTTC
- | TRBJ2-3 | TRBV6-5 | few | CASSFTGYTDTQYF | TGTGCCAGCAGTTTCACAGGGTACACAGATACGCAGTATTTT
TRBD2 | TRBJ2-7 | TRBV29-1 | few | CSVGLAGDMGEQYF | TGCAGCGTTGGACTAGCGGGAGATATGGGCGAGCAGTACTTC
TRBD2 | TRBJ2-1 | TRBV14 | few | CASSHSSGRPHNEQFF | TGTGCCAGCAGCCACTCTAGCGGGAGGCCCCACAATGAGCAGTTCTTC
TRBD1 | TRBJ1-2 | TRBV5-1 | few | CASSNHRGRVRGYTF | TGCGCCAGCAGCAACCACAGGGGGCGAGTGAGAGGCTACACCTTC
- | TRBJ2-5 | TRBV7-9 | - | CASSDDFHETQYF | TGTGCCAGCAGCGATGACTTTCACGAGACCCAGTACTTC
TRBD1 | TRBJ1-5 | TRBV28 | few | CASSLSRDRSLAQHF | TGTGCCAGCAGTTTATCCCGGGACAGGTCGTTGGCCCAGCATTTT
- | TRBJ1-2 | TRBV3-1 | many | CASSQGTGSGYTF | TGTGCCAGCAGCCAAGGAACAGGGTCAGGCTACACCTTC
- | TRBJ2-7 | TRBV6-1 | - | CASSGGLGLSEQYF | TGTGCCAGCAGTGGGGGACTCGGACTCTCCGAGCAGTACTTC
- | TRBJ2-5 | TRBV20-1 | once | CSASAGTPQETQYF | TGCAGTGCTAGTGCCGGGACACCCCAAGAGACCCAGTACTTC
TRBD2 | TRBJ2-3 | TRBV4-1 | few | CASSQVRAGFKDTQYF | TGCGCCAGCAGCCAAGTAAGAGCGGGGTTCAAGGATACGCAGTATTTT
TRBD2 | TRBJ2-1 | TRBV6-1 | many | CASRWGLAGNEQFF | TGTGCCAGCAGATGGGGACTAGCGGGAAATGAGCAGTTCTTC
- | TRBJ2-7 | TRBV2 | few | CASKGGVWEQYF | TGTGCCAGCAAGGGGGGAGTTTGGGAGCAGTACTTC
- | TRBJ2-3 | TRBV5-1 | few | CASSYNLGQSTDTQYF | TGCGCCAGCAGTTATAACCTCGGACAAAGCACAGATACGCAGTATTTT
TRBD1 | TRBJ2-1 | TRBV9 | - | CASSGQGTDYNEQFF | TGTGCCAGCAGCGGACAGGGGACCGATTACAATGAGCAGTTCTTC
- | TRBJ1-2 | TRBV29-1 | - | CSVEGPRDGYTF | TGCAGCGTCGAAGGACCGCGGGATGGCTACACCTTC
- | TRBJ1-5 | TRBV12-3/TRBV12-4 | few | CASSLELKGRQPQHF | TGTGCCAGCAGTTTAGAGCTCAAGGGGCGGCAGCCCCAGCATTTT
TRBD2 | TRBJ2-3 | TRBV15 | - | CATKTSGRFTDTQYF | TGTGCCACCAAGACTAGCGGGAGATTTACAGATACGCAGTATTTT
- | TRBJ2-1 | TRBV25-1 | few | CASQQGSYNEQFF | TGTGCCAGTCAACAGGGTTCCTACAATGAGCAGTTCTTC
TRBD2 | TRBJ2-2 | TRBV2 | few | CASSRYSGRNTGELFF | TGTGCCAGCAGTCGATATAGCGGGAGGAACACCGGGGAGCTGTTTTTT
- | TRBJ2-3 | TRBV11-2 | - | CASSLWGTRDTQYF | TGTGCCAGCAGCTTATGGGGTACCAGGGATACGCAGTATTTT
- | TRBJ1-1 | TRBV19 | few | CASSLGSLVGGGAFF | TGTGCCAGTAGCCTGGGGTCGCTCGTTGGGGGTGGCGCTTTCTTT
- | TRBJ1-1 | TRBV5-1 | few | CASKTRADSTEAFF | TGCGCCAGCAAAACGAGAGCGGACTCGACTGAAGCTTTCTTT
- | TRBJ1-6 | TRBV5-1 | many | CASSLGDSGRNNSPLHF | TGCGCCAGCAGCCTAGGGGACTCCGGACGGAATAATTCACCCCTCCACTTT
- | TRBJ2-3 | TRBV15 | few | CATSTAPVVADTQYF | TGTGCCACCAGCACCGCCCCTGTAGTAGCCGATACGCAGTATTTT
- | TRBJ1-5 | TRBV7-4 | few | CASTRRGGGQPQHF | TGTGCCAGCACCAGAAGGGGGGGTGGCCAGCCCCAGCATTTT
TRBD2 | TRBJ2-3 | TRBV5-1 | - | CASSLWLAGVTDTQYF | TGCGCCAGCAGCTTGTGGCTAGCGGGGGTCACAGATACGCAGTATTTT
- | TRBJ1-1 | TRBV7-3 | - | CASSLTYGGRDTEAFF | TGTGCCAGCAGCTTAACCTACGGGGGCAGGGACACTGAAGCTTTCTTT
TRBD2 | TRBJ2-1 | TRBV28 | - | CASSLYSGRARVDNEQFF | TGTGCCAGCAGTTTATATTCCGGGAGGGCCAGAGTCGACAATGAGCAGTTCTTC
TRBD1 | TRBJ1-5 | TRBV14 | few | CASSREGQGIISNQPQHF | TGTGCCAGCAGCCGAGAGGGACAGGGAATTATTAGCAATCAGCCCCAGCATTTT
- | TRBJ2-7 | TRBV12-3/TRBV12-4 | few | CASSRDLLDSYEQYF | TGTGCCAGCAGCCGAGATCTCTTGGACAGTTACGAGCAGTACTTC
- | TRBJ1-4 | TRBV4-1 | - | CASSQGALNEKLFF | TGCGCCAGCAGCCAAGGGGCCCTTAATGAAAAACTGTTTTTT
TRBD1 | TRBJ1-4 | TRBV14 | - | CASSQASRTGSWATNEKLFF | TGTGCCAGCAGCCAAGCCTCCCGGACAGGTTCATGGGCAACTAATGAAAAACTGTTTTTT
- | TRBJ1-1 | TRBV6-5 | - | CASSNVGVSEAFF | TGTGCCAGCAGCAACGTTGGGGTCTCTGAAGCTTTCTTT
TRBD1 | TRBJ2-7 | TRBV25-1 | few | CASSTGARYEQYF | TGTGCCAGCAGTACAGGGGCCCGCTACGAGCAGTACTTC
- | TRBJ2-1 | TRBV10-3 | few | CAIRGPGEPSSYNEQFF | TGTGCCATCAGGGGTCCGGGGGAGCCGAGCTCCTACAATGAGCAGTTCTTC
- | TRBJ2-1 | TRBV7-2 | many | CASRKAPSYNEQFF | TGTGCCAGCAGAAAAGCGCCTTCCTACAATGAGCAGTTCTTC
- | TRBJ1-5 | TRBV16 | few | CASSQGPSQLPQHF | TGTGCCAGCAGTCAGGGACCGAGCCAACTTCCCCAGCATTTT
- | TRBJ2-5 | TRBV3-1 | - | CASSHVKKQETQYF | TGTGCCAGCAGCCATGTAAAGAAACAAGAGACCCAGTACTTC
- | TRBJ2-1 | TRBV29-1 | few | CSVEDRRESYYNEQFF | TGCAGCGTTGAAGATCGACGGGAGAGTTACTACAATGAGCAGTTCTTC